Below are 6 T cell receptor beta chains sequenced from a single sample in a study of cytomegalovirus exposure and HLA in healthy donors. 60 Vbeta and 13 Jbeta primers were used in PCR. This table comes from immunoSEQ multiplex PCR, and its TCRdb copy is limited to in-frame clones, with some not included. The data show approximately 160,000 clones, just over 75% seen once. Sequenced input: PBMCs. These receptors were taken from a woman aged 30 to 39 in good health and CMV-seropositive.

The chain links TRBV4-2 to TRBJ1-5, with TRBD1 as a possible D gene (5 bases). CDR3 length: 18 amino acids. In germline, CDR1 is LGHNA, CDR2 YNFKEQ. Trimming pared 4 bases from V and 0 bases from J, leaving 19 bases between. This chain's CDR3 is CASSPEPNGGNSNQPQHF. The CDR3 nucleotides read TGTGCCAGCAGCCCCGAACCAAACGGGGGGAATAGCAATCAGCCCCAGCATTTT.

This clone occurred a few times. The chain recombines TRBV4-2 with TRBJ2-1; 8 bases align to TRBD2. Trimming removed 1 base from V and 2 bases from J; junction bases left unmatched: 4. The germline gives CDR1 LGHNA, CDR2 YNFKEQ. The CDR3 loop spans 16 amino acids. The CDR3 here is CASSQALAGAYNEQFF. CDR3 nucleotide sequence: TGTGCCAGCAGCCAAGCTCTAGCGGGCGCCTACAATGAGCAGTTCTTC.

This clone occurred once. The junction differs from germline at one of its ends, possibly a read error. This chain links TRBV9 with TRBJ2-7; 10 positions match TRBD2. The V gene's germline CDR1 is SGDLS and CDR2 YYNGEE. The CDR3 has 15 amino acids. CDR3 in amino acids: CASSSGVAGGGAVNF. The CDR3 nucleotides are TGTGCCAGCAGCTCCGGGGTAGCGGGAGGAGGCGCCGTGAACTTC.

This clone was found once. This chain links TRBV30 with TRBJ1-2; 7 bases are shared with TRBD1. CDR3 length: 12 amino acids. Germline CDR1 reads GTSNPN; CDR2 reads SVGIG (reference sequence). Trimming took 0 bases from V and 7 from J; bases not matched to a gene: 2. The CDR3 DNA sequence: TGTGCCTGGAGTGTAGGGGGCATTGGCTACACCTTC. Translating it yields CAWSVGGIGYTF.

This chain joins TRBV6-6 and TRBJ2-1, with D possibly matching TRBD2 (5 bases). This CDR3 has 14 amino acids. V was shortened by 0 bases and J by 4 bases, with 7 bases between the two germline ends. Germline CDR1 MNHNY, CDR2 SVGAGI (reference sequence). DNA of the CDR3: TGTGCCAGCAGTTACTCGGACTTGTACAATGAGCAGTTCTTC. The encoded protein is CASSYSDLYNEQFF.

CDR3 amino acids: CASKGGSVRETQYF. As DNA, the CDR3 is TGTGCCAGCAAGGGCGGGAGTGTTCGAGAGACCCAGTACTTC. The chain employs TRBV6-1 and TRBJ2-5; 7 bases fit TRBD2. This CDR3 has 14 residues. Germline V gene lookup returns CDR1 MNHNS and CDR2 SASEGT. V trimming: 7 bases; J trimming: 4 bases; junction bases outside the gene matches: 9.